This T cell receptor beta chain was profiled in a study of OX40 agonist ivuxolimab in advanced cancers. Study background: Mean age about 60 years, range 23 to 79; nearly 85% male. Overall study findings and caveats: Some nonresponders likewise displayed low normalized T-cell clonal expansion.

Sequencing used immunoSEQ multiplex PCR; TCRdb keeps in-frame clones, though not all of them. The table lists under 65,000 clones, around 89% of them singletons, with over 9% in the top ten. The germline V gene encodes CDR1 GTSNPN and CDR2 SVGIG (reference sequence). V dropped 3 bases and J dropped 2; count of bases not matched to a gene: 5. This CDR3 spans 17 amino acids. As to this clone: The antigen is not known.

The genes are TRBV30 and TRBJ2-1, with 15 bases identical to TRBD2. The source of this sequence is an adult with an advanced solid tumor such as melanoma, head and neck, liver or kidney cancer. The sequences come from CD4+ or CD8+ T cells sorted from blood, collected in a trial of the OX40 agonist ivuxolimab. The CDR3 DNA reads as TGTGCCTGGAGCGGGACTAGCGGGAGGTCCCCCTACAATGAGCAGTTCTTC. Translation: CAWSGTSGRSPYNEQFF.